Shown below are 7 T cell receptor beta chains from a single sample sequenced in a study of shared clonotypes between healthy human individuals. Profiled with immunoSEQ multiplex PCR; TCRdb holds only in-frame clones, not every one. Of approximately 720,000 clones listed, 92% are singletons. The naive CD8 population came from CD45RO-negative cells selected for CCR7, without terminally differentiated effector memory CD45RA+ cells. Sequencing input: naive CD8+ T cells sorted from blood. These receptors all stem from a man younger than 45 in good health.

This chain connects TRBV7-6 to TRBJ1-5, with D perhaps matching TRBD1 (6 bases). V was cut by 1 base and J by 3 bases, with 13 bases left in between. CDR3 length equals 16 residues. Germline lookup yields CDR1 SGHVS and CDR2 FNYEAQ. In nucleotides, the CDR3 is TGTGCCAGCAGCTTAGAAGTCGGACAGAACAATCAGCCCCAGCATTTT. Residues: CASSLEVGQNNQPQHF.

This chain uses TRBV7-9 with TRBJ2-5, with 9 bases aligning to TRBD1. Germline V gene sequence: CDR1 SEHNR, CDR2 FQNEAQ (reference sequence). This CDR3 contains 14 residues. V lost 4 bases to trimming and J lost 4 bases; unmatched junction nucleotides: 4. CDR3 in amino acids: CASSYRGPGETQYF. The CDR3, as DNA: TGTGCCAGCAGCTACAGGGGGCCCGGAGAGACCCAGTACTTC.

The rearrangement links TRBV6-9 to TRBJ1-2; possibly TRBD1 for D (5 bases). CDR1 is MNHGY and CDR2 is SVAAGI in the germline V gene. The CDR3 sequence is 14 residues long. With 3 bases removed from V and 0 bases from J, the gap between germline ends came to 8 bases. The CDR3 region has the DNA TGTGCCAGCAGTTACCAGGGTGCTAACTATGGCTACACCTTC. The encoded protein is CASSYQGANYGYTF.

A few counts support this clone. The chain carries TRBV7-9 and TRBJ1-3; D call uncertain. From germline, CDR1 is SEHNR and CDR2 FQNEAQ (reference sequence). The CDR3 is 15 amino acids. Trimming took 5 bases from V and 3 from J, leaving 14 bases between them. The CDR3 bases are TGTGCCAGCAGCCCAGAGGGTGCAAATGGAAACACCATATATTTT. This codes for CASSPEGANGNTIYF.

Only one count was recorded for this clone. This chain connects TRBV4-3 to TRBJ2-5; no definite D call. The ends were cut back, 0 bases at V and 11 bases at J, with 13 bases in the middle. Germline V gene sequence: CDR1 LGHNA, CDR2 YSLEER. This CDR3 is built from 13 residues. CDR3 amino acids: CASSQDPAVEQYF. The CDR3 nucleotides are TGCGCCAGCAGCCAAGATCCGGCGGTTGAGCAGTACTTC.

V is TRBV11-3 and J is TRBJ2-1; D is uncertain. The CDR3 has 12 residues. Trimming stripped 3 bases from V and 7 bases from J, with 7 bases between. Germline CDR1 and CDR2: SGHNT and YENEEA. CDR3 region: CASSLEANEQFF. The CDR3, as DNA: TGTGCCAGCAGCTTGGAAGCGAATGAGCAGTTCTTC.

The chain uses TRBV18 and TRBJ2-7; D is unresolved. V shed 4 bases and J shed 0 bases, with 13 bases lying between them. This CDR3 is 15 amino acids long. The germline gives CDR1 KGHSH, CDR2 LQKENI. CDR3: CASSRRPSYSYEQYF. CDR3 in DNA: TGTGCCAGCTCACGACGGCCCTCCTACTCCTACGAGCAGTACTTC.